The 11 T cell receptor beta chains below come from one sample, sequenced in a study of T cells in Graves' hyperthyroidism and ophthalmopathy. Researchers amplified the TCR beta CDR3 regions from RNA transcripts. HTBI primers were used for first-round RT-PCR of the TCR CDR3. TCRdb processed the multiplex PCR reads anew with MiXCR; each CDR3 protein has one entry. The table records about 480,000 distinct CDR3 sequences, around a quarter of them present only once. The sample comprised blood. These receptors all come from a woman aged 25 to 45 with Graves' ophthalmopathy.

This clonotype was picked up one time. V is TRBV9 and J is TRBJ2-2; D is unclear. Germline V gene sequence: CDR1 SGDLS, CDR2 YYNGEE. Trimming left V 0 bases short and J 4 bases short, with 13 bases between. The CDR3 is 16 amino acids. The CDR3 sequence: CASSVGYRTSTGELFF. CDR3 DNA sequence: TGTGCCAGCAGCGTAGGTTACCGGACCTCCACCGGGGAGCTGTTTTTT.

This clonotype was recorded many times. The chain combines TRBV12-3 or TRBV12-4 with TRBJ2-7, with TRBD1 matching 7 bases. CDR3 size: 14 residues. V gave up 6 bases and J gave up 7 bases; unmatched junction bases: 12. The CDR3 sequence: CASRKLGQVKEQYF. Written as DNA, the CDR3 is TGTGCCAGCAGGAAATTAGGACAGGTGAAGGAGCAGTACTTC.

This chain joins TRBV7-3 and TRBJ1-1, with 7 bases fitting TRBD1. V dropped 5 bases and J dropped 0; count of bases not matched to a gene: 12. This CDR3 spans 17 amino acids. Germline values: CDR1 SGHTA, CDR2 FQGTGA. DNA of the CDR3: TGTGCCAGCAGCCACCCCCCGGGACAGAGCATGAACACTGAAGCTTTCTTT. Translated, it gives CASSHPPGQSMNTEAFF.

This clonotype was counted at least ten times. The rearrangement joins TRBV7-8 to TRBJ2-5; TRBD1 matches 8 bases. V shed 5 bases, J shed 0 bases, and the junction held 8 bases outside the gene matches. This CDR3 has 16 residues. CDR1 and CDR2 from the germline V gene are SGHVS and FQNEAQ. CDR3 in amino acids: CASSQTRDRYQETQYF. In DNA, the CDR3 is TGTGCCAGCAGCCAAACCCGGGACAGGTACCAAGAGACCCAGTACTTC.

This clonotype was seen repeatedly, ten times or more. CDR3 amino acids: CASSLVAGPRDGYTF. CDR3 bases: TGCGCCAGCAGCTTGGTGGCAGGACCCAGAGATGGCTACACCTTC. The gene calls are TRBV5-1 and TRBJ1-2; no reliable D call. Between the trimmed V and J ends, which lost 0 bases and 6 bases, there was a span of 15 bases. Germline V gene lookup returns CDR1 SGHRS and CDR2 YFSETQ. CDR3 length: 15 residues.

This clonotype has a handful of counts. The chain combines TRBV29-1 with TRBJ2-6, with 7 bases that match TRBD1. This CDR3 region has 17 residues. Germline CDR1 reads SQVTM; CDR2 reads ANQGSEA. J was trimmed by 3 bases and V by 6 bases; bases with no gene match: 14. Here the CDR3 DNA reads TGCAGCGTCGAAAGGGCAGGGGACAGCGGTGGGGCCAACGTCCTGACTTTC. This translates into CSVERAGDSGGANVLTF.

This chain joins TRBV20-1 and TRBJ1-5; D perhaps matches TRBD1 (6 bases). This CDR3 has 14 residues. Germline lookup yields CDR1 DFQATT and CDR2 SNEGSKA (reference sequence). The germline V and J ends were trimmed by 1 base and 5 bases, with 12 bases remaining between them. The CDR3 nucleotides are TGCAGTGCTAGAGGCGGACAGAGGGATCAGCCCCAGCATTTT. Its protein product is CSARGGQRDQPQHF.

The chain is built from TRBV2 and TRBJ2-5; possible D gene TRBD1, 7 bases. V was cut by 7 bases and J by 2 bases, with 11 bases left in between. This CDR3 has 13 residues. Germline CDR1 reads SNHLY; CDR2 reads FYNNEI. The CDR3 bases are TGTGCCAGCACGGGGGACAGACAAGAGACCCAGTACTTC. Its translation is CASTGDRQETQYF.

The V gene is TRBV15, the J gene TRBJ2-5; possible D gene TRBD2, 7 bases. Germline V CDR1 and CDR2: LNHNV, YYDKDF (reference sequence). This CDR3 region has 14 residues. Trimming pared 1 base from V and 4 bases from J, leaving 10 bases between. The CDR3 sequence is CATSRGGGRETQYF. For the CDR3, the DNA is TGTGCCACCAGCAGAGGGGGGGGCCGAGAGACCCAGTACTTC.

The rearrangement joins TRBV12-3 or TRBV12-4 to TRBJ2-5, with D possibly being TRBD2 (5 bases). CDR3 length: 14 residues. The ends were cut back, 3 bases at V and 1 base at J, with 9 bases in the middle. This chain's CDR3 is CASSFSEGQETQYF. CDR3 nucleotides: TGTGCCAGCAGTTTTTCTGAGGGCCAAGAGACCCAGTACTTC.

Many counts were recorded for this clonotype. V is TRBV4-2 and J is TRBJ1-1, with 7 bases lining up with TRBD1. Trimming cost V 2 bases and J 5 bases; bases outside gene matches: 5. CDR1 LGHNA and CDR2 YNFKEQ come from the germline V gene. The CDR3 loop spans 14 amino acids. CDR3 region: CASSQQGTDTEAFF. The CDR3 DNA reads TGTGCCAGCAGCCAACAAGGGACAGATACTGAAGCTTTCTTT.